The clone carrying this T cell receptor beta chain occurred many times. Its specificity is unknown. Hyperthyroidism had been newly diagnosed in patients aged 18 to 65, and its duration was under 2 months. These data originate in a study of T cells in Graves' hyperthyroidism and ophthalmopathy. V was cut by 0 bases and J by 8 bases, with 17 bases left in between. Germline V CDR1 and CDR2: LGHDT, YNNKEL (reference sequence). The CDR3 runs 16 residues. Study-wide findings and caveats: The model's output predicted ophthalmopathy at a median of roughly 6.9 months prior to onset.

Template material for amplifying TCR beta CDR3 regions consisted of RNA transcripts. HTBI primers were the set used in a first-round RT-PCR of the TCR CDR3. MiXCR was run by TCRdb on the multiplex PCR reads, yielding one entry per CDR3 protein. The table records some 200,000 distinct CDR3 sequences, about a sixth of them present only once. Sequenced: blood. This chain joins TRBV3-1 and TRBJ2-1; D could derive from TRBD1 or TRBD2 (5 bases each). This clonotype originated in a woman aged 50 to 65 with Graves' hyperthyroidism. The CDR3 loop is CASSQDWDPKLDEQFF. The CDR3, as DNA: TGTGCCAGCAGCCAAGATTGGGACCCAAAATTAGATGAGCAGTTCTTC.